The subject of this entry is one T cell receptor (beta chain). The target antigen is unknown. Sequence at one end of the junction differs from germline and may be a read error. The CDR3 sequence is 15 residues long. Germline V gene data show CDR1 as SSHAT and CDR2 as FNYEAQ (reference sequence). Primers: 60 Vbeta forward and 13 Jbeta reverse. As handled by the study authors: Some 10 million of the 80 million or so unique TCR beta chains counted in a later analysis were shared. TCRdb's table, derived via immunoSEQ multiplex PCR, lists solely in-frame clones and lacks some. D and trimming were read from the DNA, whereas the V and J calls and clone size are those reported in that table. The sample records roughly 200,000 clones, just over 75% being singletons. The sample belongs to a study of cytomegalovirus exposure and HLA in healthy donors. Across the study: An early data release held tens of millions of unique TCRs from HLA-typed donors. Overall study results and limits: Rarity characterized most TCR sequences, yet some public TCRs appeared in many donors. One variant, a missense change in DCLRE1C, was linked in a later analysis to TCR beta V- and J-gene trimming.

This chain joins TRBV7-7 and TRBJ2-3, with D perhaps TRBD2 (6 bases). Sample: PBMCs. The clonotype comes from a woman aged 60 to 75 in good health and CMV-seropositive. CDR3 residues: CASSLADSSTDTQYF. CDR3 bases: TGTGCTAGCAGCTTAGCGGACTCAAGCACAGATACGCAGTATTTT.